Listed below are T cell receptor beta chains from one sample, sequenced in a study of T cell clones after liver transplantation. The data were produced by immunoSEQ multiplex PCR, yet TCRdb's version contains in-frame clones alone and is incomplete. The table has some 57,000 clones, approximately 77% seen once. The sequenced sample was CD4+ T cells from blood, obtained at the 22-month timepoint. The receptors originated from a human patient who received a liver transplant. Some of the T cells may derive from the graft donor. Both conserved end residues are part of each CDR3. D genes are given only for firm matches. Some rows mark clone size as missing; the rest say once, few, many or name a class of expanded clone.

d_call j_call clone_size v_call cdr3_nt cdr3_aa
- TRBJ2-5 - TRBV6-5 TGTGCCAGCAGTTATCTCGGCAGGGCGCTCCAAGAGACCCAGTACTTC CASSYLGRALQETQYF
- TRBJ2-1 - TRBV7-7 TGTGCTAGCAGCTTGGGTCAGAACAATGAGCAGTTCTTC CASSLGQNNEQFF
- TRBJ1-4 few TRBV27 TGTGCCAGCAGTTTAAGGGCCGGGTCGATAGGGGAAAAACTGTTTTTT CASSLRAGSIGEKLFF
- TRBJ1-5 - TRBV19 TGTGCCAGTAGCCCCACGGGGGGGCCGAGGGGCAATCAGCCCCAGCATTTT CASSPTGGPRGNQPQHF
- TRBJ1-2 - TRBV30 TGTGCCTGGACGGCTTTCATGGACGGTAAAAACTATGGCTACACCTTC CAWTAFMDGKNYGYTF
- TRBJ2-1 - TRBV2 TGTGCCAGCAGTATAGGGGGGCAGGCCTACAATGAGCAGTTCTTC CASSIGGQAYNEQFF
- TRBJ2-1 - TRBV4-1 TGCGCCAGCAGCCCCCCGAGAGGGGCCTCCTACAATGAGCAGTTCTTC CASSPPRGASYNEQFF
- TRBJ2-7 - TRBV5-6 TGTGCCAGCACCCTCCTCCTCGAGGGGCAGTACGAGCAGTACTTC CASTLLLEGQYEQYF
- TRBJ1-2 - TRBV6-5 TGTGCCAGCGTGGGGGGCTTAGCGGATGGCTACACCTTC CASVGGLADGYTF
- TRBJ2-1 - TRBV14 TGTGCCAGCAGCCAAATTGAGGAAAGTGAGCAGTTCTTC CASSQIEESEQFF
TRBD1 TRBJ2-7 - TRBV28 TGTGCCAACTTTCCGGGACAGGGGGCCTACGAGCAGTACTTC CANFPGQGAYEQYF
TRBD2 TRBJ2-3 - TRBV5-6 TGTGCCAGCAGCGCCCGACTAGCGGGGGTTACAGATACGCAGTATTTT CASSARLAGVTDTQYF
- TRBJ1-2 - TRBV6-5 TGTGCCAGCAGTGAAACCGGGTACGGCACCTTC CASSETGYGTF
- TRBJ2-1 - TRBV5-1 TGCGCCAGCAGCTTGGGCTCCCCGTTTACTAGCTCCTACAATGAGCAGTTCTTC CASSLGSPFTSSYNEQFF
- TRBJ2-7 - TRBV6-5 TGTGCCAGCAGTTGGGGTGATGACAGAGCTTACGAGCAGTACTTC CASSWGDDRAYEQYF